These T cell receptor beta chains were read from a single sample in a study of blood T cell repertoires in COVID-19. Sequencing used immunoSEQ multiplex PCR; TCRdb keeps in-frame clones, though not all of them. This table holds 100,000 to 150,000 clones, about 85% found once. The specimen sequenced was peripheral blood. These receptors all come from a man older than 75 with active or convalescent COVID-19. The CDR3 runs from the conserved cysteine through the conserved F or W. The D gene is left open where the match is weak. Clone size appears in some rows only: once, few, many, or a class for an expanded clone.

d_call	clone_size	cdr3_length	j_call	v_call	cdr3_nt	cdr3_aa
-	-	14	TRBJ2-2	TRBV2	TGTGCCAGCTCTAAAAGGGGGTACACCGGGGAGCTGTTTTTT	CASSKRGYTGELFF
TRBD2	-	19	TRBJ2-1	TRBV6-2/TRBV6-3	TGTGCCAGCAGTTACCCCCAACCACGACTAGCGGGATCCTACAATGAGCAGTTCTTC	CASSYPQPRLAGSYNEQFF
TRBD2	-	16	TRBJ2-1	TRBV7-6	TGTGCCAGCAGCCCTCGGACTAGCGGGGGGGTAAATGAGCAGTTCTTC	CASSPRTSGGVNEQFF
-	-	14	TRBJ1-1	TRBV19	TGTGCCAGTATGCAGGCCTCTATGAACACTGAAGCTTTCTTT	CASMQASMNTEAFF
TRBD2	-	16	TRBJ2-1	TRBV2	TGTGCCAGCACTCTGGCCGGGACACCTCGGGAGGGTGAGCAGTTCTTC	CASTLAGTPREGEQFF
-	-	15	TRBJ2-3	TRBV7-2	TGTGCCAGCAGTGAAGGCGGCGTTAGCACAGATACGCAGTATTTT	CASSEGGVSTDTQYF
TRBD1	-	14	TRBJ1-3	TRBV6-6	TGTGCCAGCAGGGGACAGATCTCTGGAAACACCATATATTTT	CASRGQISGNTIYF
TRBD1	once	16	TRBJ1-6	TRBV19	TGTGCCAGTAGTATAGACCGGGACAGGTTAAATTCACCCCTCCACTTT	CASSIDRDRLNSPLHF
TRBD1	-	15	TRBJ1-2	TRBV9	TGTGCCAGCAGCGTAATGGGACAGGGGGCCTCAGGCTACACCTTC	CASSVMGQGASGYTF
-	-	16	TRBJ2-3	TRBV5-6	TGTGCCAGCAGCTTGGGTTCTCGCGGGAGCACAGATACGCAGTATTTT	CASSLGSRGSTDTQYF
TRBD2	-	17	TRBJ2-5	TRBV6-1	TGTGCCAGCAGTGTAGTAACGGGGGGGTCGGGCCAAGAGACCCAGTACTTC	CASSVVTGGSGQETQYF
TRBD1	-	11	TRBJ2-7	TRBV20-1	TGCAGTGCTCGGGACAGTCACGAGCAGTACTTC	CSARDSHEQYF
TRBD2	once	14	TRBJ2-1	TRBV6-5	TGTGCCAGAATCCGACTAGCGGGAGGCTATGAGCAGTTCTTC	CARIRLAGGYEQFF
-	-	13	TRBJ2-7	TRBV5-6	TGTGCCAGCAGCTTGAACAGCGGCTACGAGCAGTACTTC	CASSLNSGYEQYF
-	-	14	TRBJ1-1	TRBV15	TGTGCCACCAGCAGAGAGGGGCGGGGCGGCGAAGCTTTCTTT	CATSREGRGGEAFF
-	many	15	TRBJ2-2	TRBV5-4	TGTGCCAGCAGCCGGGGGGGACAGGGCTCCGGGGAGCTGTTTTTT	CASSRGGQGSGELFF